Listed below are T cell receptor beta chains from one sample, sequenced in a study of shared clonotypes between healthy human individuals. The assay was immunoSEQ multiplex PCR, and TCRdb's table has in-frame clones only and misses some. The sample shows roughly 500,000 clones, more than 75% of them seen only once. Sequencing was done on a sample of PBMCs. All receptors derive from a woman aged 35 to 49 in good health. Some clones in this sample may be carry-over from other donors' samples. Each CDR3 is given with its conserved first and last residue. Each record gives: CDR3 protein, CDR3 DNA, V gene, D gene, clone size, J gene. The D gene is left open where the match is weak. Clone size is not always given. Where it is, it says once, few, many or a class for expanded clones.

CASSFSSNQPQHF TGTGCCAGCAGCTTCAGTAGCAATCAGCCCCAGCATTTT TRBV7-8 - - TRBJ1-5
CASSYRTRGTGEQFF TGTGCCAGCAGCTACCGGACTAGGGGGACGGGTGAGCAGTTCTTC TRBV11-2 - - TRBJ2-1
CASSRDSLNEKLFF TGTGCCAGCAGTCGGGACAGCTTAAATGAAAAACTGTTTTTT TRBV5-4 TRBD1 - TRBJ1-4
CASSPLSSGSFYNEQFF TGTGCCAGCTCACCACTTTCTAGCGGGAGTTTTTACAATGAGCAGTTCTTC TRBV18 TRBD2 - TRBJ2-1
CATWWLTYGYTF TGTGCCACCTGGTGGCTCACTTATGGCTACACCTTC TRBV28 - - TRBJ1-2
CASSLFHGTQAFF TGTGCCAGCAGCCTATTCCACGGGACTCAAGCTTTCTTT TRBV6-6 - - TRBJ1-1
CAISWGDNQPQHF TGTGCCATTTCCTGGGGGGACAATCAGCCCCAGCATTTT TRBV10-3 - - TRBJ1-5
CSAKISPVAGELFF TGCAGCGCCAAGATTTCGCCGGTCGCCGGGGAGCTGTTTTTT TRBV29-1 - few TRBJ2-2
CASSQALEPGPHNEQFF TGTGCCAGCAGCCAAGCCCTGGAGCCCGGCCCACACAATGAGCAGTTCTTC TRBV4-2 - - TRBJ2-1
CASSQTSVYNEQFF TGCGCCAGCAGCCAGACTAGCGTCTACAATGAGCAGTTCTTC TRBV4-3 TRBD2 - TRBJ2-1
CASSLGFNEQFF TGTGCCAGCAGCTTGGGGTTCAATGAGCAGTTCTTC TRBV7-8 - - TRBJ2-1
CAWAGQNSYEQYF TGTGCCTGGGCGGGACAAAACTCCTATGAGCAGTACTTC TRBV30 - - TRBJ2-7
CASSQAGFSTNEKLFF TGTGCCAGCAGCCAAGCAGGATTTTCAACTAATGAAAAACTGTTTTTT TRBV4-2 - few TRBJ1-4
CASRDRVTGELFF TGTGCCAGCAGAGACCGAGTCACCGGGGAGCTGTTTTTT TRBV21-1 - - TRBJ2-2
CASSPGENQPQHF TGTGCCAGCTCACCGGGCGAAAATCAGCCCCAGCATTTT TRBV18 - - TRBJ1-5
CASSPDQGAYEQYF TGTGCCAGCAGCCCGGACCAGGGGGCCTACGAGCAGTACTTC TRBV5-4 TRBD1 few TRBJ2-7
CASSLGIGQGAFGELFF TGTGCCAGTAGTCTGGGTATTGGACAGGGGGCGTTCGGGGAGCTGTTTTTT TRBV19 TRBD1 - TRBJ2-2
CASSIGTRKAGELFF TGTGCCAGTAGTATTGGGACTAGAAAGGCCGGGGAGCTGTTTTTT TRBV19 TRBD2 once TRBJ2-2
CAWEGEVGEQYF TGTGCCTGGGAGGGAGAAGTTGGAGAGCAGTACTTC TRBV30 - - TRBJ2-7
CASSQGYHEQFF TGTGCCAGCAGTCAAGGGTACCATGAGCAGTTCTTC TRBV28 - - TRBJ2-1
CASTHGQGSIYF TGTGCCAGCACCCATGGGCAGGGGAGCATATATTTT TRBV11-2 - few TRBJ1-3
CASRLTGDYGYTF TGCGCCAGCAGGTTAACAGGGGACTATGGCTACACCTTC TRBV5-1 TRBD1 - TRBJ1-2
CASSSLGARIDTQYF TGTGCCAGCAGCTCCCTGGGCGCCCGGATAGATACGCAGTATTTT TRBV2 - - TRBJ2-3
CASSRTRSNTGELFF TGTGCCAGCAGTCGAACCCGAAGTAACACCGGGGAGCTGTTTTTT TRBV6-1 - - TRBJ2-2